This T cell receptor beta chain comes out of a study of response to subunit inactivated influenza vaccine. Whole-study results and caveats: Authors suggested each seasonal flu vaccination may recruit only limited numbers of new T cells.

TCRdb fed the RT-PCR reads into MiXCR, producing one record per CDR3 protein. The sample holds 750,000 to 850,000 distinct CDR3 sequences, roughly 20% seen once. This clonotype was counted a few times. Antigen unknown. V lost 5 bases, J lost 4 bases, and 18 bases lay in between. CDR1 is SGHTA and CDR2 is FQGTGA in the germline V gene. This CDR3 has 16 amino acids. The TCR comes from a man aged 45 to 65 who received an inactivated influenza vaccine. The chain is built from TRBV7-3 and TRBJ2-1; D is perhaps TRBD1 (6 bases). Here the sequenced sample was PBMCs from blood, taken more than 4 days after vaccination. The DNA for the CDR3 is TGTGCCAGCAGCGCCCGTGTAGGGGGTGCTTACAATGAGCAGTTCTTC. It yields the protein CASSARVGGAYNEQFF.